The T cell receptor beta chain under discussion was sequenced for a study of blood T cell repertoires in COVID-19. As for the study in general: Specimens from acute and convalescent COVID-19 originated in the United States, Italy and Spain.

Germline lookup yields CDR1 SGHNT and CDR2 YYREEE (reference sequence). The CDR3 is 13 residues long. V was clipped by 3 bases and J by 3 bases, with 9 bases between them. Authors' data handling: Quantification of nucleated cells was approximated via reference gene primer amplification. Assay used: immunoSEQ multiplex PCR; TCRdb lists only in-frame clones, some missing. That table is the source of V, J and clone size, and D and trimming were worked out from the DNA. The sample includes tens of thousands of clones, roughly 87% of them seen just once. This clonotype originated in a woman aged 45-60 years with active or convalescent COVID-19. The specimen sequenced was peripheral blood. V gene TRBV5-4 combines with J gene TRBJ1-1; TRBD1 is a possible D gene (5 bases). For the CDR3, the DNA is TGTGCCAGCAGCTGGGGGGGGGACACTGAAGCTTTCTTT. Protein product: CASSWGGDTEAFF. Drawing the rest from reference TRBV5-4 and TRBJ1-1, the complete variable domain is ETGVTQSPTHLIKTRGQQVTLRCSSQSGHNTVSWYQQALGQGPQFIFQYYREEENGRGNFPPRFSGLQFPNYSSELNVNALELDDSALYLCASSWGGDTEAFFGQGTRLTVV.